The entry that follows covers one T cell receptor (beta chain) sequence. This record belongs to a study of Graves' ophthalmopathy and Graves' hyperthyroidism. The CDR3 spans 14 residues. V lost 7 bases and J lost 0, with 10 bases in between. Germline-derived CDR1 and CDR2 are LNHDA and SQIVND (reference sequence). The authors amplified TCR beta CDR3 regions from RNA transcripts. The library came from an HTBI-primed first-round RT-PCR and a second-round multiplex PCR. TCRdb reanalysed the multiplex PCR reads using MiXCR and keeps one entry per CDR3 protein. The table includes about 640,000 distinct CDR3 sequences, 35% to 45% detected once.

Sequencing was performed on peripheral blood. The chain carries TRBV19 and TRBJ1-3; D is possibly TRBD1 (5 bases). The sequence was obtained from an adult man with Graves' ophthalmopathy. For the CDR3, the DNA is TGTGCCAGTAAGGCAGGGAACTCTGGAAACACCATATATTTT. Translation gives CASKAGNSGNTIYF. The complete variable domain, with remaining parts taken from reference TRBV19 and TRBJ1-3, reads DGGITQSPKYLFRKEGQNVTLSCEQNLNHDAMYWYRQDPGQGLRLIYYSQIVNDFQKGDIAEGYSVSREKKESFPLTVTSAQKNPTAFYLCASKAGNSGNTIYFGEGSWLTVV.